This T cell receptor beta chain was identified during a study of blood T cell repertoires in COVID-19. Study information: COVID-19 samples, acute and convalescent, were from the United States, Italy and Spain. Sources were T cells, B-cell-depleted T cells, or PBMCs; the material itself was cDNA or gDNA.

Per the original methods: Amplification with reference gene primers provided the estimates of nucleated cell counts. Assay: immunoSEQ multiplex PCR; the TCRdb copy retains only in-frame clones and omits some. The V and J calls and clone size come from that table; D and trimming were worked out from the DNA. The sample comprises tens of thousands of clones, approximately 89% of which are singletons, and approximately 5.2% rests with the top ten. Sequences were obtained from peripheral blood. The TCR originated in a woman older than 75 with active COVID-19.

CDR3 region: CASSLGTSGRLFGETQYF. The CDR3 nucleotides are TGTGCCAGCAGCTTAGGAACTAGCGGGAGGTTGTTCGGAGAGACCCAGTACTTC. V is TRBV7-8 and J is TRBJ2-5, with 12 bases lining up with TRBD2. The CDR3 consists of 18 residues. J gave up 4 bases and V 1 base, and 10 bases lay outside the gene matches. Germline V gene lookup returns CDR1 SGHVS and CDR2 FQNEAQ.